A selection of T cell receptor beta chains follows, all from one sample in a study of Graves' ophthalmopathy and Graves' hyperthyroidism. TCRdb processed the multiplex PCR reads anew with MiXCR; each CDR3 protein has one entry. This sample has some 520,000 distinct CDR3 sequences, with around 14% found just once. The source material was blood. All receptors derive from a woman aged 25 to 45 with Graves' ophthalmopathy. Both conserved end residues are part of each CDR3. The D gene is left open where the match is weak. Size tells how often a clone was seen (once, few, many) or the class of an expanded clone, and some rows leave it out.

>.|TRBJ1-5|.|TRBV12-3/TRBV12-4
CASSLEGFSNQPQHF
TGTGCCAGCAGTTTAGAGGGGTTTAGCAATCAGCCCCAGCATTTT
>many|TRBJ1-5|TRBD1|TRBV7-8
CASSPQGARQPQHF
TGTGCCAGCAGCCCCCAGGGGGCACGGCAGCCCCAGCATTTT
>many|TRBJ2-5|TRBD2|TRBV5-1
CASSPGTSRETQYF
TGCGCCAGCAGCCCCGGGACTAGCAGAGAGACCCAGTACTTC
>many|TRBJ2-5|.|TRBV15
CATSRDLVGAVQETQYF
TGTGCCACCAGCAGAGATCTAGTTGGGGCGGTCCAAGAGACCCAGTACTTC
>many|TRBJ2-5|TRBD2|TRBV28
CASSSGGEGETQYF
TGTGCCAGCAGTTCAGGCGGGGAGGGAGAGACCCAGTACTTC
>many|TRBJ1-1|.|TRBV20-1
CSAYPPDKNTEAFF
TGCAGTGCTTACCCCCCCGACAAGAACACTGAAGCTTTCTTT
>many|TRBJ1-2|.|TRBV10-3
CAIRDRDANYGYTF
TGTGCCATCAGGGATAGGGACGCTAACTATGGCTACACCTTC
>many|TRBJ2-6|.|TRBV7-9
CASSHDRLMTDSGANVLTF
TGTGCCAGCAGCCATGACAGGTTAATGACCGACTCTGGGGCCAACGTCCTGACTTTC
>many|TRBJ2-5|.|TRBV11-2
CASSLEYGEQETQYF
TGTGCCAGCAGCTTAGAATACGGAGAACAAGAGACCCAGTACTTC
>many|TRBJ1-3|.|TRBV2
CASSEESGNTIYF
TGTGCCAGCAGTGAAGAGTCTGGAAACACCATATATTTT
>many|TRBJ1-5|TRBD1|TRBV20-1
CSARPYDRGLGSNQPQHF
TGCAGTGCTAGACCCTATGACAGGGGGCTTGGGAGCAATCAGCCCCAGCATTTT
>.|TRBJ2-2|TRBD1|TRBV4-1
CASSQRDRGLAGELFF
TGCGCCAGCAGCCAACGGGACAGGGGGCTGGCCGGGGAGCTGTTTTTT
>many|TRBJ2-7|.|TRBV6-1
CASSRTINYEQYF
TGTGCCAGCAGTAGGACAATTAACTACGAGCAGTACTTC
>.|TRBJ2-7|.|TRBV2
CASMTDSYEQYF
TGTGCCAGCATGACAGACTCCTACGAGCAGTACTTC
>many|TRBJ1-1|.|TRBV29-1
CSVVRSRAFF
TGCAGCGTAGTCCGGTCGAGGGCTTTCTTT
>many|TRBJ1-5|TRBD1|TRBV15
CVHHPDRGNQPQHF
TGTGTCCACCATCCGGACAGGGGCAATCAGCCCCAGCATTTT
>many|TRBJ1-1|.|TRBV5-1
CASSWDLNTEAFF
TGCGCCAGCAGCTGGGACTTGAACACTGAAGCTTTCTTT
>.|TRBJ2-7|TRBD1|TRBV7-9
CASSLAPGTGSYEQYF
TGTGCCAGCAGCTTAGCCCCCGGGACAGGCTCCTACGAGCAGTACTTC
>.|TRBJ2-7|.|TRBV5-5
CASSPMTSGEQYF
TGTGCCAGCAGCCCAATGACGAGCGGCGAGCAGTACTTC
>.|TRBJ1-6|TRBD1|TRBV28
CASSQPRGGIGNSPLHF
TGTGCCAGCAGTCAGCCCAGGGGGGGGATCGGTAATTCACCCCTCCACTTT
>.|TRBJ2-3|TRBD2|TRBV28
CASTVTSGSTDTQYF
TGTGCCAGCACCGTGACTAGCGGGAGCACAGATACGCAGTATTTT
>many|TRBJ1-1|TRBD1|TRBV5-1
CASSWGQDTEAFF
TGCGCCAGCAGCTGGGGACAGGACACTGAAGCTTTCTTT
>many|TRBJ1-1|.|TRBV2
CASRPREATEAFF
TGTGCCAGCAGACCCAGGGAGGCCACTGAAGCTTTCTTT
>few|TRBJ1-2|.|TRBV13
CASSRGAGPFDYGYTF
TGTGCCAGCAGCAGGGGGGCAGGCCCGTTTGACTATGGCTACACCTTC
>many|TRBJ2-2|.|TRBV25-1
CASSRSAGTGELFF
TGTGCCAGCAGTCGATCGGCGGGAACCGGGGAGCTGTTTTTT
>few|TRBJ1-2|.|TRBV27
CASSLSQGNYGYTF
TGTGCCAGCAGTTTATCACAGGGAAACTATGGCTACACCTTC